This T cell receptor beta chain emerged from a study of graft-versus-host responses after intestinal transplantation (dated by TCRdb to the early 2020s). Turning to the overall study: Recipients received multivisceral, liver-intestinal, or isolated intestinal transplants. Anti-thymocyte globulin induction was given to all recipients, followed by maintenance tacrolimus and steroids for around three years. After intestinal transplantation, graft-versus-host and host-versus-graft alloreactive T cell clones in the graft, circulation and bone marrow were tracked using bulk TCR-beta CDR3 sequencing. Alloreactive clones were identified by sequencing pre-transplant mixed lymphocyte reaction products and comparing these products with unstimulated pre-transplant donor and recipient T cells. The cohort enrolled under 30 intestinal transplant recipients, one of whom was a retransplant, and a few patients without pretransplant specimens were excluded. Donor T cell macrochimerism was defined as a peak of at least 4% donor T cells among recipient peripheral blood mononuclear cells. Instead of going to the commercial service, samples from a few later patients were sequenced in-house on an Illumina MiSeq and processed with MiXCR.

General conclusions and limits of the study: Conclusions were limited by the relatively low number and heterogeneity of intestinal transplant patients. Early after transplant, declines in HvG clones were associated with peak levels of circulating GvH clones. In the allografts of patients with donor T cell macrochimerism, GvH to HvG T cell clonal ratios were high. GvH clones were detected in recipient bone marrow, and some of these GvH clones were observed earlier in ileal mucosa or blood, consistent with an intestinal mucosal origin.

The cysteine opens and the phenylalanine closes a CDR3 of 14 amino acids. The entry retains the CDR3 DNA only, 42 bases that are in frame from base 1. With regard to this clone: Its specific antigen is unknown. Base quality data are lacking; no much larger clone is found one base away.

Interpreted using the paper, the time point label stands for: cells obtained before transplantation from donor or recipient. CD3+CD4+ and CD3+CD8+ populations were FACS-sorted from unstimulated pre-transplant donor and recipient cells taken from spleen or lymph nodes. Library method: the immunoSEQ multiplex PCR assay. For most patients, genomic DNA was isolated with the Qiagen DNeasy Blood and Tissue Kit and sent frozen to Adaptive Biotechnologies for TCR sequencing. Adaptive Biotechnologies carried out high-throughput TCR-beta CDR3 sequencing of genomic DNA for most patients. In the original analysis: Adaptive's ImmunoSEQ software supplied the TCR sequencing data for 18 patients, while MiXCR and VDJtools were used to process a few other patients. To correct CD4 versus CD8 sorting errors, any sequence found in both subsets at a frequency ratio below 5:1 was removed. CDR3 nucleotide sequences shared between donor and recipient were removed because the origin of such sequences could not be assigned. Alloreactive clones required at least 2-fold expansion over unstimulated cells and minimum CFSE-low frequency of 0.002% (template counts) or 0.001% (read counts). Mappable clones were those detected in sequenced pre-transplant spleen, lymph node, or MLR CFSE-low populations of the donor or recipient. Cumulative frequency of alloreactive clones was calculated as a percentage of all sequences weighted by copy number. TCRdb holds this immuneACCESS table with in-frame rearrangements only. Some clones are missing; in checked studies, unresolved V genes explain under half, and the rest has no known cause. That table gives V, J and clone size, and the DNA gave D and trimming. The sample contains approximately 97,000 clones, roughly 92% of them found a single time. Jointly, the top ten make up approximately 0.064% of the sample.

This TCR was sampled from a human donor who was the organ donor for an intestinal transplant. The sequence is built from TRBV12-2 and TRBJ1-4; TRBD1 is taken as the D call from the table, unchecked against the DNA. TRBV12-2 is shown as a pseudogene. Sequences were derived from unstimulated CD8+ T cells sorted from spleen or lymph node cells, sampled before transplant. The sequence in DNA is TGTGCAAGTGTAAAGGGACAGGAGGGGGAAAAACTGTTTTTT. Protein translation: CASVKGQEGEKLFF.